The 8 T cell receptor beta chains given below trace back to one sample, sequenced in a study of T cells after yellow fever vaccination. MiXCR was run by TCRdb on the 5' RACE reads, yielding one entry per CDR3 protein. The data hold 450,000 to 650,000 distinct CDR3 sequences, with approximately 15% observed a single time. Sequenced here: PBMCs, sampled on the day of the yellow fever booster vaccination. The receptor source for this set is a man aged 30 to 45 who received the YFV17D yellow fever vaccine.

This clonotype was found a few times. This chain uses TRBV7-2 with TRBJ2-2, with a possible D match to TRBD2 (6 bases). Per germline, CDR1 SGHTA and CDR2 FQGNSA. The V end lost 6 bases, the J end lost 6 bases, and 14 bases lay between the germline ends. The CDR3 has 14 residues. CDR3 in amino acids: CASRRAEGAGELFF. For the CDR3, the DNA is TGTGCCAGCAGGCGGGCGGAGGGAGCCGGGGAGCTGTTTTTT.

The chain has TRBV10-3 and TRBJ2-1; no reliable D call. CDR1 is ENHRY, CDR2 SYGVKD, per germline. Deletions cut 0 bases from V and 12 bases from J, with 21 bases between. The CDR3 is 16 amino acids. The CDR3 bases are TGTGCCATCAGTGAGTCGTCTGGTCAGTCGCGGCTGGGGCAGTTCTTC. Amino acids: CAISESSGQSRLGQFF.

J is TRBJ2-3 and V is TRBV11-2; 15 bases fit TRBD2. The CDR3 runs to 19 residues. From germline, CDR1 is SGHAT and CDR2 FQNNGV. The junction had 10 bases not matched to a gene; V was cut back by 5 bases and J by 1 base. In DNA, the CDR3 is TGTGCCAGCAGCCACACCGGGACTAGCGGGAGGTCGCGCACAGATACGCAGTATTTT. This sequence encodes CASSHTGTSGRSRTDTQYF.

This chain connects TRBV20-1 to TRBJ2-4; D gene unclear. Trimming shortened V by 4 bases and J by 10 bases, and 14 bases separated the two germline ends. Per the germline V gene, CDR1 is DFQATT and CDR2 is SNEGSKA (reference sequence). The CDR3 consists of 12 residues. The chain's CDR3 is CSATEVVKIQYF. The CDR3 region has the DNA TGCAGTGCTACAGAAGTGGTCAAGATTCAGTACTTC.

This clonotype occurred a few times. This chain connects TRBV7-2 to TRBJ2-7; 10 positions match TRBD1. The V segment lost 5 bases and the J segment 2 bases; nucleotides outside the gene matches: 3. The CDR3 runs 14 residues. Per germline, CDR1 SGHTA and CDR2 FQGNSA. CDR3 in amino acids: CASSRQGATYEQYF. The CDR3 nucleotides read TGTGCCAGCAGCCGACAGGGGGCTACCTACGAGCAGTACTTC.

This clonotype was counted between two and nine times. V is TRBV20-1 and J is TRBJ2-7; D remains unclear. Germline-derived CDR1 and CDR2 are DFQATT and SNEGSKA (reference sequence). CDR3 size: 14 residues. V lost 6 bases to trimming and J lost 6 bases, with 21 bases between them. The CDR3 reads CSAKIDGPRFEQYF. CDR3 sequence (DNA): TGCAGTGCGAAAATAGATGGACCCCGATTCGAGCAGTACTTC.

This clonotype was picked up a small number of times. The chain uses TRBV7-6 and TRBJ2-1; tentative D call: TRBD2 (6 bases). Germline CDR1 and CDR2: SGHVS and FNYEAQ. The CDR3 has 15 residues. V lost 5 bases and J 9 bases, leaving 20 bases between the germline ends. In DNA form, the CDR3 reads TGTGCCAGCAGCCCCGTCCCAGCGGGTATTGTTGAGCAGTTCTTC. Its translation: CASSPVPAGIVEQFF. The full variable domain, completed using reference TRBV7-6 and TRBJ2-1, is GAGVSQSPRYKVTKRGQDVALRCDPISGHVSLYWYRQALGQGPEFLTYFNYEAQQDKSGLPNDRFSAERPEGSISTLTIQRTEQRDSAMYRCASSPVPAGIVEQFFGPGTRLTVL.

This clonotype appeared many times. This chain connects TRBV7-2 to TRBJ2-7, with D perhaps being TRBD1 or TRBD2 (5 bases each). The germline gives CDR1 SGHTA, CDR2 FQGNSA. Trimming took off 5 bases at V and 6 bases at J, with 11 bases between the two ends. The CDR3 runs 12 residues. CDR3 in amino acids: CASSPGAPEQYF. CDR3 nucleotide sequence: TGTGCCAGCAGCCCCGGGGCTCCCGAGCAGTACTTC. The variable domain in full, with the rest retrieved from reference TRBV7-2 and TRBJ2-7, is GAGVSQSPSNKVTEKGKDVELRCDPISGHTALYWYRQSLGQGLEFLIYFQGNSAPDKSGLPSDRFSAERTGGSVSTLTIQRTQQEDSAVYLCASSPGAPEQYFGPGTRLTVT.